Below, 21 T cell receptor beta chains from the same sample are listed, as sequenced in a study of cytomegalovirus exposure and HLA in healthy donors. Primers: 60 Vbeta forward and 13 Jbeta reverse. Assay used: immunoSEQ multiplex PCR; TCRdb lists only in-frame clones, some missing. This table has about 200,000 clones, around 86% appearing once. The sequencing sample was made of PBMCs. These receptors came from a woman in her 50s in good health and CMV-seropositive.

The CDR3 is CASSLAPAGGFSGANVLTF. The DNA of the CDR3 is TGTGCCAGCAGCTTAGCACCAGCGGGGGGATTCTCTGGGGCCAACGTCCTGACTTTC. The rearrangement links TRBV7-2 to TRBJ2-6; TRBD2 matches 9 bases. The germline gives CDR1 SGHTA, CDR2 FQGNSA. The junction had 6 bases not matched to a gene; V was cut back by 0 bases and J by 0 bases. The CDR3 contains 19 residues.

This sequence joins TRBV18 and TRBJ2-7; TRBD1 matches at 7 bases. The CDR3 spans 17 residues. CDR1 and CDR2 (germline): KGHSH, LQKENI. Germline trimming cut 4 bases from V and 0 bases from J; bases unmatched to any gene: 12. The DNA of the CDR3 is TGTGCCAGCTCACAGTTGGGACAGACGTTACGCTCCTACGAGCAGTACTTC. Its translation is CASSQLGQTLRSYEQYF.

The chain uses TRBV28 and TRBJ1-4; 8 bases are shared with TRBD1. Germline values: CDR1 MDHEN, CDR2 SYDVKM. J lost 7 bases, V lost 5 bases, and 9 bases had no gene match. This CDR3 contains 15 residues. DNA of the CDR3: TGTGCCAGCAGTCCGATCGACAGGGGAAGTGAAAAACTGTTTTTT. Translated: CASSPIDRGSEKLFF.

The V and J genes are TRBV19 and TRBJ2-2; a possible D gene is TRBD1 (6 bases). The V and J ends lost 1 base and 8 bases respectively, with 8 bases between them. The germline V gene encodes CDR1 LNHDA and CDR2 SQIVND (reference sequence). This CDR3 region has 13 residues. CDR3 nucleotide sequence: TGTGCCAGTAGTATAGGAGGGACAGGGGAGCTGTTTTTT. Translating it yields CASSIGGTGELFF.

This clone is a singleton in its sample. The gene calls are TRBV10-1 and TRBJ2-2, with a possible D match to TRBD1 (6 bases). The CDR3 extends over 15 amino acids. Germline V gene sequence: CDR1 WNHNN, CDR2 SYGVQD (reference sequence). The V and J ends lost 4 bases and 6 bases respectively, with 15 bases between them. Here the CDR3 reads CASSAGDTRAGELFF. Written as DNA, the CDR3 is TGCGCCAGCAGTGCCGGGGACACACGGGCCGGGGAGCTGTTTTTT.

J is TRBJ2-5 and V is TRBV9; TRBD2 aligns across 7 bases. The CDR3 is 15 amino acids. Germline CDR1 is SGDLS and CDR2 is YYNGEE. J was trimmed by 5 bases and V by 0 bases; bases with no gene match: 7. As DNA, the CDR3 is TGTGCCAGCAGCGTAGGGCTAGCGGATCAGGAGACCCAGTACTTC. Encoded protein: CASSVGLADQETQYF.

The rearrangement joins TRBV7-2 to TRBJ2-5; 11 bases map to TRBD2. The V segment lost 5 bases and the J segment 1 base; nucleotides outside the gene matches: 12. The CDR3 totals 18 residues. Per germline, CDR1 SGHTA and CDR2 FQGNSA. As DNA, the CDR3 is TGTGCCAGCAGCCCAGGGGTCATAGCGGGGGGGAGCCAAGAGACCCAGTACTTC. Translated: CASSPGVIAGGSQETQYF.

This clone was counted only a few times. The sample contains more than one DNA sequence encoding this CDR3. The chain is built from TRBV28 and TRBJ2-7; D is perhaps TRBD1 (6 bases). Trimming pared 5 bases from V and 4 bases from J, leaving 9 bases between. CDR3 length equals 12 residues. Per germline, CDR1 MDHEN and CDR2 SYDVKM. The DNA of the CDR3 is TGTGCCAGCAGTCCACAGGGTTACGAGCAGTACTTC. The encoded protein is CASSPQGYEQYF.

The chain links TRBV19 to TRBJ1-1; the D is unclear. The germline CDR1 and CDR2 sequences are LNHDA and SQIVND (reference sequence). CDR3 size: 13 residues. The V end was cut by 5 bases, the J end by 3 bases, with 10 bases between. CDR3 sequence (DNA): TGTGCCAGTAGTGTTCTGCGGGACACTGAAGCTTTCTTT. Translation gives CASSVLRDTEAFF.

The genes are TRBV28 and TRBJ2-5, with D unresolved. Germline V gene lookup returns CDR1 MDHEN and CDR2 SYDVKM. Trimming cost V 5 bases and J 5 bases, with 12 bases left between them. The CDR3 extends over 13 amino acids. The CDR3 nucleotides read TGTGCCAGCAGTATCAACCTAAGCGAGACCCAGTACTTC. This codes for CASSINLSETQYF.

V usage is TRBV1 and J usage is TRBJ2-7; the tabulated D call, TRBD2, remains unverified against the DNA. TRBV1 is termed a pseudogene. This CDR3 is 19 amino acids long. The CDR3 nucleotides are TGCACCAGCAGCCAAGATTCGGGGAGTTACCGAGCCCGAGACTACGAGCAGTACTTC. This gives the protein CTSSQDSGSYRARDYEQYF.

The chain is built from TRBV5-4 and TRBJ2-7; D is possibly TRBD1 (5 bases). V lost 4 bases and J lost 7, with 15 bases in between. Per the germline V gene, CDR1 is SGHNT and CDR2 is YYREEE (reference sequence). This CDR3 spans 13 amino acids. The CDR3 sequence: CASSGEGVREQYF. Written as DNA, the CDR3 is TGTGCCAGCAGCGGAGAAGGGGTCCGTGAGCAGTACTTC.

Worth noting for this clone: Compared with germline, one end of the junction differs, possibly owing to a read error. J is TRBJ2-7 and V is TRBV7-9, with D hard to call. Germline V CDR1 and CDR2: SEHNR, FQNEAQ (reference sequence). The CDR3 runs 11 residues. CDR3 in amino acids: CSSSSLNEQYF. The CDR3 DNA sequence: TGTTCCAGCAGCTCCTTAAACGAGCAGTACTTC.

This chain connects TRBV7-2 to TRBJ2-3; 8 nucleotides align to TRBD2. This CDR3 is built from 16 residues. CDR1 is SGHTA and CDR2 is FQGNSA in the germline V gene. The trim removed 3 bases at V and 6 bases at J, leaving 11 bases unmatched. CDR3 protein: CASSFRAGVLGDTQYF. CDR3 bases: TGTGCCAGCAGCTTCCGAGCGGGGGTCCTCGGGGATACGCAGTATTTT.

The chain uses TRBV7-9 and TRBJ1-1, with TRBD1 matching over 8 bases. CDR3 length equals 15 residues. Per the germline V gene, CDR1 is SEHNR and CDR2 is FQNEAQ (reference sequence). J gave up 1 base and V 5 bases, and 6 bases lay outside the gene matches. The CDR3 loop is CASSRQGLANTEAFF. DNA for the CDR3: TGTGCCAGCAGCCGACAGGGGTTGGCGAACACTGAAGCTTTCTTT.

The J gene is TRBJ2-5, the V gene TRBV9; maybe TRBD1 (5 bases). This CDR3 contains 14 residues. Germline V gives CDR1 SGDLS, CDR2 YYNGEE. V was pared by 0 bases and J by 11 bases, with 17 bases between. The CDR3: CASSVEGSGFEQYF. Written as DNA, the CDR3 is TGTGCCAGCAGCGTAGAGGGGTCAGGTTTTGAGCAGTACTTC.

The chain combines TRBV28 with TRBJ1-6; D is ambiguous. Trimming removed 3 bases from V and 9 bases from J, with 9 bases in between. This CDR3 has 13 residues. The V gene's germline CDR1 is MDHEN and CDR2 SYDVKM. CDR3 bases: TGTGCCAGCAGTTTCTCAGGTCCTTCACCCCTCCACTTT. It specifies CASSFSGPSPLHF. Using reference TRBV28 and TRBJ1-6 for the parts outside the CDR3, the full variable domain is DVKVTQSSRYLVKRTGEKVFLECVQDMDHENMFWYRQDPGLGLRLIYFSYDVKMKEKGDIPEGYSVSREKKERFSLILESASTNQTSMYLCASSFSGPSPLHFGNGTRLTVT.

Of note for this clone: Different DNA sequences within this sample yield the same CDR3. The chain has TRBV2 and TRBJ1-1; 9 bases are a match to TRBD1. V lost 4 bases and J lost 4; bases outside the gene matches: 1. The length of the CDR3 is 13 residues. The germline V gene has CDR1 SNHLY and CDR2 FYNNEI. CDR3 in amino acids: CASSVDRGTEAFF. The CDR3 DNA reads as TGTGCCAGCAGTGTGGACAGGGGCACTGAAGCTTTCTTT.

The J gene is TRBJ2-7, the V gene TRBV18; TRBD2 agrees at 8 bases. The trim removed 3 bases at V and 0 bases at J, leaving 10 bases unmatched. Per the germline V gene, CDR1 is KGHSH and CDR2 is LQKENI. This CDR3 spans 17 amino acids. The CDR3 region is CASSPPLLSGSSYEQYF. The CDR3 DNA is TGTGCCAGCTCACCCCCCCTTTTGAGCGGGAGCTCCTACGAGCAGTACTTC.

V is TRBV5-5 and J is TRBJ1-5, with D unclear. V was cut by 1 base and J by 1 base, with 9 bases left in between. This CDR3 has 15 residues. CDR1 is SGHKS and CDR2 is YYEKEE in the germline V gene (reference sequence). DNA of the CDR3: TGTGCCAGCAGCTTGATCGGGGAGAGCAATCAGCCCCAGCATTTT. It codes for CASSLIGESNQPQHF.

This sequence joins TRBV5-6 and TRBJ2-5; a weak D match, TRBD1 (6 bases). The CDR3 totals 14 residues. Germline V gene lookup returns CDR1 SGHDT and CDR2 YYEEEE. V dropped 2 bases and J dropped 4 bases, with 12 bases sitting between them. CDR3 loop: CASSLQGVLETQYF. Written as DNA, the CDR3 is TGTGCCAGCAGCTTACAGGGAGTGCTAGAGACCCAGTACTTC.